One sample yielded the 10 T cell receptor beta chains listed below, sequenced in a study of T cells in Graves' hyperthyroidism and ophthalmopathy. Amplified TCR beta CDR3 regions derived from RNA transcripts. During a first-round RT-PCR of the TCR CDR3, the HTBI primer set was used. TCRdb reprocessed the multiplex PCR reads via MiXCR and lists one record per CDR3 protein. The repertoire holds around 420,000 distinct CDR3 sequences, approximately 15% seen once, with around 7% in the top ten. The sample taken for sequencing was blood. The receptors stem from a woman aged 18-29 years with Graves' hyperthyroidism.

This clonotype has ten or more counts. The chain couples TRBV2 to TRBJ2-2; D call uncertain. Trimming stripped 5 bases from V and 5 bases from J, with 9 bases between. CDR1 and CDR2 (germline): SNHLY, FYNNEI. The CDR3 is 13 amino acids. The CDR3 DNA is TGTGCCAGCAGTAGGACGGTAACCGGGGAGCTGTTTTTT. It codes for CASSRTVTGELFF.

The table lists this clonotype with many counts. The chain is built from TRBV12-3 or TRBV12-4 and TRBJ1-5; 7 bases fit TRBD1. This CDR3 region has 14 residues. V gave up 3 bases and J gave up 6 bases; unmatched junction bases: 5. Here the CDR3 DNA reads TGTGCCAGCAGTTTTAAAGGGGGCGGTCAGCCCCAGCATTTT. Translation: CASSFKGGGQPQHF.

This clonotype was found a few times. The chain employs TRBV30 and TRBJ1-1, with 10 bases identical to TRBD1. Germline V gene sequence: CDR1 GTSNPN, CDR2 SVGIG (reference sequence). V was pared by 3 bases and J by 6 bases, with 10 bases of the junction left unmatched. The CDR3 length is 15 residues. The CDR3 DNA reads TGTGCCTGGAGGGCTGGGGACAGGGGAGGGGCTGAAGCTTTCTTT. Residues: CAWRAGDRGGAEAFF.

This clonotype was detected ten times or more. This chain joins TRBV19 and TRBJ2-1; D perhaps matches TRBD2 (7 bases). CDR1 is LNHDA and CDR2 is SQIVND in the germline V gene (reference sequence). V dropped 3 bases and J dropped 8 bases, with 20 bases sitting between them. This CDR3 is built from 16 residues. In DNA, the CDR3 is TGTGCCAGTAGTATTCTGCGGGGGCCCAGGTTCCATGAGCAGTTCTTC. Protein sequence: CASSILRGPRFHEQFF.

This clonotype appeared a few times. The chain is built from TRBV20-1 and TRBJ1-4; D gene unclear. The CDR3 spans 13 residues. Germline values: CDR1 DFQATT, CDR2 SNEGSKA (reference sequence). The V end lost 6 bases, the J end lost 7 bases, and 15 bases lay between the germline ends. The CDR3 region is CSALPGLGEKLFF. The CDR3 DNA reads TGCAGTGCGCTCCCCGGTCTGGGTGAAAAACTGTTTTTT.

The gene calls are TRBV13 and TRBJ2-1; 12 nucleotides align to TRBD2. Germline V gives CDR1 PRHDT, CDR2 FYEKMQ (reference sequence). V gave up 5 bases and J gave up 2 bases; unmatched junction bases: 4. The CDR3 covers 16 residues. The CDR3 loop reads CASSITSGGTYNEQFF. In DNA form, the CDR3 reads TGTGCCAGCAGCATCACTAGCGGGGGGACCTACAATGAGCAGTTCTTC.

Ten or more counts support this clonotype. This chain connects TRBV30 to TRBJ1-4, with a possible D match to TRBD1 (6 bases). The CDR3 has 14 amino acids. The V gene's germline CDR1 is GTSNPN and CDR2 SVGIG (reference sequence). V shed 3 bases and J shed 3 bases, with 11 bases lying between them. The CDR3 sequence: CAWSTGTANEKLFF. The CDR3 bases are TGTGCCTGGAGCACAGGGACGGCTAATGAAAAACTGTTTTTT.

This clonotype has a count of ten or more. Here the CDR3 reads CASSPGSLKDQYF. DNA of the CDR3: TGTGCCAGCAGCCCGGGGTCACTTAAGGACCAGTACTTC. The chain uses TRBV5-6 and TRBJ2-5; D might be TRBD2 (5 bases). Germline V lookup: CDR1 SGHDT, CDR2 YYEEEE. Trimming pared 4 bases from V and 10 bases from J, leaving 17 bases between. The CDR3 spans 13 residues.

This clonotype was recorded many times. This chain joins TRBV10-3 and TRBJ2-5; 7 nucleotides line up with TRBD2. Germline loops: CDR1 ENHRY, CDR2 SYGVKD. V lost 11 bases and J lost 1; bases outside the gene matches: 7. The CDR3 consists of 13 residues. The CDR3 reads CAGAWGGQETQYF. CDR3 nucleotide sequence: TGTGCCGGAGCTTGGGGGGGCCAAGAGACCCAGTACTTC.

This clonotype has a count of ten or more. The rearrangement links TRBV24-1 to TRBJ2-3; perhaps D is TRBD1 or TRBD2 (5 bases each). The V end lost 0 bases, the J end lost 1 base, and 10 bases lay between the germline ends. Germline CDR1 and CDR2: KGHDR and SFDVKD. The CDR3 is 16 amino acids. The chain's CDR3 is CATSDLSGTGTDTQYF. DNA of the CDR3: TGTGCCACCAGTGATTTGTCCGGGACCGGCACAGATACGCAGTATTTT.